The 27 T cell receptor beta chains below all came from one sample that was sequenced in a study of cytomegalovirus exposure and HLA in healthy donors. A multiplex PCR was run with 60 Vbeta primers and 13 Jbeta primers. Sequenced by immunoSEQ multiplex PCR; TCRdb stores in-frame clones only, minus some. Found here are approximately 200,000 clones, 84% of them singletons; the top ten hold around 0.24%. Sequenced material: PBMCs. The receptors were sampled from a boy aged 5-17 years in good health and CMV-seronegative.

V usage is TRBV4-3 and J usage is TRBJ1-1, with 8 bases aligning to TRBD1. Germline V CDR1 and CDR2: LGHNA, YSLEER. This CDR3 spans 14 amino acids. J lost 4 bases, V lost 3 bases, and 4 bases had no gene match. CDR3: CASSHGQGSTEAFF. The CDR3, as DNA: TGCGCCAGCAGCCACGGACAGGGTTCCACTGAAGCTTTCTTT.

The chain is built from TRBV9 and TRBJ2-7; 7 nucleotides agree with TRBD1. The CDR3 runs 18 residues. V was pared by 0 bases and J by 2 bases, with 14 bases of the junction left unmatched. Germline V gene sequence: CDR1 SGDLS, CDR2 YYNGEE. CDR3 sequence: CASSVGGMALGQPYEQYF. The CDR3 region has the DNA TGTGCCAGCAGCGTAGGAGGGATGGCTTTGGGACAGCCCTACGAGCAGTACTTC.

J is TRBJ1-2 and V is TRBV20-1, with no clear D. Germline V CDR1 and CDR2: DFQATT, SNEGSKA (reference sequence). The CDR3 contains 9 residues. Deletions cut 6 bases from V and 8 bases from J, with 7 bases between. The CDR3 DNA is TGCAGTGCCCCCGAGGGCTACACCTTC. Translating it yields CSAPEGYTF.

The chain combines TRBV2 with TRBJ1-1; D perhaps matches TRBD1 (5 bases). The CDR3 runs 14 residues. Germline CDR1 and CDR2: SNHLY and FYNNEI. V dropped 11 bases and J dropped 9 bases, with 25 bases sitting between them. The CDR3 sequence is CAGAVIQGGHQAFF. As DNA, the CDR3 is TGTGCCGGAGCAGTGATTCAGGGAGGTCACCAAGCTTTCTTT.

This sequence joins TRBV27 and TRBJ2-3; TRBD2 agrees at 10 bases. The CDR3 runs to 17 residues. Germline trimming cut 5 bases from V and 1 base from J; bases unmatched to any gene: 9. CDR1 and CDR2 from the germline V gene are MNHEY and SMNVEV (reference sequence). In nucleotides, the CDR3 is TGTGCCAGCAGTGGGACGAGCGGGAGGGCCGGCACAGATACGCAGTATTTT. Residues: CASSGTSGRAGTDTQYF.

J is TRBJ1-4 and V is TRBV7-9; no clear D. Germline V gives CDR1 SEHNR, CDR2 FQNEAQ (reference sequence). This CDR3 is built from 16 residues. V lost 5 bases to trimming and J lost 4 bases, with 17 bases between them. CDR3 bases: TGTGCCAGCAGCCAAATCGCGGGGTCCTATAATGAAAAACTGTTTTTT. Its translation: CASSQIAGSYNEKLFF.

The V and J genes are TRBV5-1 and TRBJ2-5; the D gene is possibly TRBD2 (5 bases). Per germline, CDR1 SGHRS and CDR2 YFSETQ. CDR3 length: 15 amino acids. With 0 bases removed from V and 2 bases from J, the gap between germline ends came to 11 bases. This CDR3 is CASSLGGSRQETQYF. In DNA, the CDR3 is TGCGCCAGCAGCTTGGGAGGGAGTCGGCAAGAGACCCAGTACTTC.

The chain uses TRBV6-6 and TRBJ2-7, with 16 bases lining up with TRBD2. Germline CDR1 and CDR2: MNHNY and SVGAGI (reference sequence). Trimming at V came to 6 bases and at J to 6 bases, leaving 5 bases not matched to a gene. The CDR3 is 15 amino acids. CDR3 bases: TGTGCCAGCAGACCCGGGACTAGCGGGAGGGGCGAGCAGTACTTC. It encodes CASRPGTSGRGEQYF.

The chain carries TRBV5-6 and TRBJ2-3, with a tentative D call TRBD2 (6 bases). The CDR3 runs to 14 residues. Looked up from germline, CDR1 is SGHDT and CDR2 is YYEEEE. Trimming removed 4 bases at V and 6 bases at J, with 15 bases between. CDR3 loop: CASSPRLGPDTQYF. Written as DNA, the CDR3 is TGTGCCAGCAGCCCTAGACTAGGCCCGGATACGCAGTATTTT.

J is TRBJ2-7 and V is TRBV11-2; D is perhaps TRBD2 (6 bases). This CDR3 is 14 amino acids long. V was trimmed by 7 bases and J by 2 bases, leaving 15 bases between them. Germline-derived CDR1 and CDR2 are SGHAT and FQNNGV. The CDR3 loop is CASTWGRGAYEQYF. The CDR3 nucleotides are TGTGCCAGCACTTGGGGACGCGGGGCCTACGAGCAGTACTTC.

The genes are TRBV9 and TRBJ1-5, with TRBD1 identical over 12 bases. V lost 4 bases to trimming and J lost 5 bases; unmatched junction nucleotides: 4. This CDR3 is built from 15 residues. CDR1 and CDR2 (germline): SGDLS, YYNGEE. The chain's CDR3 is CASSSGTGGHQPQHF. The CDR3 nucleotides read TGTGCCAGCAGCTCTGGGACAGGGGGCCATCAGCCCCAGCATTTT.

This clone was found once. The chain links TRBV2 to TRBJ1-1, with D possibly TRBD1 on 5 matching bases. Germline V CDR1 and CDR2: SNHLY, FYNNEI. The length of the CDR3 is 17 residues. V shed 0 bases and J shed 4 bases, with 18 bases lying between them. The CDR3: CASSEARQGLLFTEAFF. In DNA form, the CDR3 reads TGTGCCAGCAGTGAAGCGCGCCAGGGTCTACTATTCACTGAAGCTTTCTTT.

The genes are TRBV19 and TRBJ1-5; maybe TRBD1 (6 bases). CDR3 length equals 15 residues. The V and J ends lost 4 bases and 3 bases respectively, with 13 bases between them. Germline V gene data show CDR1 as LNHDA and CDR2 as SQIVND (reference sequence). CDR3 DNA: TGTGCCAGTAGTACCTCAGGGGCGAACAATCAGCCCCAGCATTTT. It yields the protein CASSTSGANNQPQHF.

The chain combines TRBV30 with TRBJ2-1, with 11 bases identical to TRBD1. Germline V gene lookup returns CDR1 GTSNPN and CDR2 SVGIG (reference sequence). This CDR3 has 17 residues. V shed 5 bases, J shed 0 bases, and the junction held 9 bases outside the gene matches. CDR3 sequence (DNA): TGTGCCTGGCGCCCGGACAGGGGGCCATACTCCTACAATGAGCAGTTCTTC. Its translation: CAWRPDRGPYSYNEQFF. Combining the CDR3 with reference TRBV30 and TRBJ2-1 gives the whole variable domain SQTIHQWPATLVQPVGSPLSLECTVEGTSNPNLYWYRQAAGRGLQLLFYSVGIGQISSEVPQNLSASRPQDRQFILSSKKLLLSDSGFYLCAWRPDRGPYSYNEQFFGPGTRLTVL.

The chain uses TRBV7-3 and TRBJ2-5; TRBD1 agrees at 7 bases. From germline, CDR1 is SGHTA and CDR2 FQGTGA. This CDR3 contains 15 residues. V trimming: 1 base; J trimming: 12 bases; junction bases outside the gene matches: 14. The CDR3 sequence: CASSLNPTSDRAKYF. CDR3 nucleotide sequence: TGTGCCAGCAGCTTAAACCCCACCTCTGACAGGGCAAAGTACTTC.

The chain uses TRBV9 and TRBJ2-3, with 7 positions matching TRBD1. The trim removed 0 bases at V and 6 bases at J, leaving 10 bases unmatched. The CDR3 spans 16 residues. Germline V CDR1 and CDR2: SGDLS, YYNGEE. CDR3 coding DNA: TGTGCCAGCAGCGTAGGCCCAGTTAGGGGGCAGGATACGCAGTATTTT. Translated, it gives CASSVGPVRGQDTQYF.

The CDR3 loop reads CASSKVGTGLAGFTGELFF. In DNA, the CDR3 is TGTGCCAGCAGCAAAGTCGGAACCGGGCTAGCGGGATTCACCGGGGAGCTGTTTTTT. The chain uses TRBV21-1 and TRBJ2-2; TRBD2 reflects the table's D call only, with no check against the DNA. TRBV21-1 is a listed pseudogene. The CDR3 extends over 19 amino acids.

The chain couples TRBV6-6 to TRBJ2-7, with D perhaps matching TRBD1 (5 bases). CDR1 MNHNY and CDR2 SVGAGI come from the germline V gene (reference sequence). The CDR3 covers 14 residues. With 0 bases removed from V and 1 base from J, the gap between germline ends came to 7 bases. The CDR3 loop is CASSYSTESYEQYF. For the CDR3, the DNA is TGTGCCAGCAGTTACTCGACAGAATCCTACGAGCAGTACTTC.

The chain carries TRBV27 and TRBJ2-7, with 10 bases identical to TRBD2. The germline gives CDR1 MNHEY, CDR2 SMNVEV (reference sequence). V dropped 5 bases and J dropped 3; count of bases not matched to a gene: 10. This CDR3 has 16 residues. CDR3 nucleotides: TGTGCCAGCAGTGGGGGCAATAGCGGGAGGAGCTACGAGCAGTACTTC. This gives the protein CASSGGNSGRSYEQYF.

The genes are TRBV25-1 and TRBJ2-2, with 10 bases lining up with TRBD2. CDR1 is MGHDK, CDR2 SYGVNS, per germline. V was pared by 3 bases and J by 6 bases, with 1 base of the junction left unmatched. The CDR3 is 14 residues long. CDR3 sequence (DNA): TGTGCCAGCAGTGAGAGCGGGGGGGCCGGGGAGCTGTTTTTT. The encoded protein is CASSESGGAGELFF.

J is TRBJ1-2 and V is TRBV10-3; D remains unclear. Germline V CDR1 and CDR2: ENHRY, SYGVKD. The V and J ends lost 1 base and 0 bases respectively, with 9 bases between them. CDR3 length equals 15 residues. The CDR3, as DNA: TGTGCCATCAGTGAGTTGGCGGTCTCTAACTATGGCTACACCTTC. Translating gives CAISELAVSNYGYTF.

The gene calls are TRBV4-2 and TRBJ2-5, with TRBD2 identical over 9 bases. The CDR3 is 17 residues long. Trimming at V came to 0 bases and at J to 4 bases, leaving 9 bases not matched to a gene. CDR1 is LGHNA and CDR2 is YNFKEQ in the germline V gene. In DNA form, the CDR3 reads TGTGCCAGCAGCCAAGATGAGGGCGGGAGGGCCTTAGAGACCCAGTACTTC. This gives the protein CASSQDEGGRALETQYF.

CDR3 bases: TGTGCCATCAGTGAGCACAGGGGGTCGGGAAACACCATATATTTT. Encoded protein: CAISEHRGSGNTIYF. This chain connects TRBV10-3 to TRBJ1-3, with 8 bases that match TRBD1. V trimming: 2 bases; J trimming: 4 bases; junction bases outside the gene matches: 4. Per germline, CDR1 ENHRY and CDR2 SYGVKD. The CDR3 covers 15 residues.

The chain combines TRBV19 with TRBJ1-2, with D unclear. Trimming took 2 bases from V and 4 from J, leaving 14 bases between them. Germline CDR1 reads LNHDA; CDR2 reads SQIVND (reference sequence). The CDR3 runs 15 residues. The CDR3 DNA sequence: TGTGCCAGTAGTATAAGCCTAGGTGTTAGCTATGGCTACACCTTC. This sequence encodes CASSISLGVSYGYTF.

The gene calls are TRBV9 and TRBJ1-1; D is uncertain. Germline CDR1 is SGDLS and CDR2 is YYNGEE. V dropped 4 bases and J dropped 7 bases, with 17 bases sitting between them. The CDR3 sequence is 14 residues long. The CDR3 region has the DNA TGTGCCAGCAGCCTAGGCGGAAACCTGTATGAAGCTTTCTTT. Amino acid sequence: CASSLGGNLYEAFF.

This chain links TRBV27 with TRBJ1-2; 7 nucleotides line up with TRBD1. Germline lookup yields CDR1 MNHEY and CDR2 SMNVEV (reference sequence). This CDR3 is 13 amino acids long. Trimming removed 7 bases from V and 6 bases from J; junction bases left unmatched: 8. The chain's CDR3 is CASKGARRDGYTF. The CDR3 DNA sequence: TGTGCCAGCAAGGGGGCTAGAAGGGATGGCTACACCTTC.

The gene calls are TRBV19 and TRBJ2-7; 10 positions agree with TRBD2. Germline V gene sequence: CDR1 LNHDA, CDR2 SQIVND (reference sequence). This CDR3 is built from 13 residues. V was pared by 8 bases and J by 5 bases, with 6 bases of the junction left unmatched. CDR3 sequence reads: CASRVAGGNEQYF. The CDR3 nucleotides are TGTGCCAGTCGAGTAGCGGGAGGAAACGAGCAGTACTTC.